This T cell receptor beta chain was observed in a study of blood T cell repertoires in COVID-19. Study background: Donors in the United States, Italy and Spain gave samples during acute or convalescent COVID-19. In each case, the material was cDNA or gDNA derived from T cells, B-cell-depleted T cells, or PBMCs.

Per the study methods: It was from reference gene primer amplification that nucleated cell counts were estimated. Libraries were prepared by immunoSEQ multiplex PCR; TCRdb keeps only in-frame clonotypes and omits some of them. V, J and clone size are taken as reported in that table, and D and trimming were inferred from the DNA itself. The sample carries approximately 200,000 clones, 65% to 85% recorded once. The germline V gene has CDR1 SQVTM and CDR2 ANQGSEA. The junction had 8 bases not matched to a gene; V was cut back by 6 bases and J by 6 bases. The CDR3 has 12 amino acids. The V gene is TRBV29-1, the J gene TRBJ2-7; 7 positions match TRBD1. The sequence came from a man aged 55 to 70 with active or convalescent COVID-19. The sequenced material came from peripheral blood. CDR3 in amino acids: CSVKMGQLEQYF. The CDR3 DNA is TGCAGCGTGAAAATGGGACAGCTCGAGCAGTACTTC.